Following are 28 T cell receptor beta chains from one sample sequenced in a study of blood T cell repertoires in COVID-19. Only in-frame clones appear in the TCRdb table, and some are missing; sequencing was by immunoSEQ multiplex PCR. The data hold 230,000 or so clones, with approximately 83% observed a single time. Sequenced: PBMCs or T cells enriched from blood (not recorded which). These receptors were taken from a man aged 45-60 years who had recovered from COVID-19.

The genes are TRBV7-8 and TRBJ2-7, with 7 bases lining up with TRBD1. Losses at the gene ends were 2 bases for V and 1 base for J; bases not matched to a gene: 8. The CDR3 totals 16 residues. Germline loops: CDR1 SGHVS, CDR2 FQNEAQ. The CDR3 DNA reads TGTGCCAGCAGCTTATTGAACAGGGGAGCATCCTACGAGCAGTACTTC. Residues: CASSLLNRGASYEQYF.

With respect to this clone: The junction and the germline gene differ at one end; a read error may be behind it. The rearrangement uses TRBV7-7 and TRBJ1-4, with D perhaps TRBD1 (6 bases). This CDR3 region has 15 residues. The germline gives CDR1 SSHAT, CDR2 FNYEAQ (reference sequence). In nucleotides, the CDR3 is TGTGCTAGCAGCCGCAGACAGGCTCCTAATGAAAAACTGTTTTTT. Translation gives CASSRRQAPNEKLFF.

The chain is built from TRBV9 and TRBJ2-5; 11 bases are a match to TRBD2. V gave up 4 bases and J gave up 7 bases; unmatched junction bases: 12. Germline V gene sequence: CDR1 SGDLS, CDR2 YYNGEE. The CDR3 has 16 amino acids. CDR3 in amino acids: CASSPTSGRDGATQYF. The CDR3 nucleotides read TGTGCCAGCAGCCCAACTAGCGGGAGAGATGGAGCGACCCAGTACTTC.

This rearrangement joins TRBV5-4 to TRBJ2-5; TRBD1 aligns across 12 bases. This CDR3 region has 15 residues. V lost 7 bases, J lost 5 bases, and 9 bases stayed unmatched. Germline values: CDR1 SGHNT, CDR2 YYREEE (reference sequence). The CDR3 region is CASYPRDRGPETQYF. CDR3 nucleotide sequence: TGTGCCAGCTACCCTCGGGACAGGGGGCCGGAGACCCAGTACTTC.

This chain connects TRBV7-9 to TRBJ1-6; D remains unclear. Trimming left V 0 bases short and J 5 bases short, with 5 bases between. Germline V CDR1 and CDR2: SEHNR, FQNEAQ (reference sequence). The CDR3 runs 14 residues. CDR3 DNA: TGTGCCAGCAGCTTAGCCCCAGATAATTCACCCCTCCACTTT. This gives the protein CASSLAPDNSPLHF.

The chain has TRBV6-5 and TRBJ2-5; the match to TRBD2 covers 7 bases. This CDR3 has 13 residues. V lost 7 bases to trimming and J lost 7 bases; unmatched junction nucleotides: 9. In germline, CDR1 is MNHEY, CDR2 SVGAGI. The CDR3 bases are TGTGCCAGCAAGTGGGAGGGCGGGGGGACCCAGTACTTC. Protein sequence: CASKWEGGGTQYF.

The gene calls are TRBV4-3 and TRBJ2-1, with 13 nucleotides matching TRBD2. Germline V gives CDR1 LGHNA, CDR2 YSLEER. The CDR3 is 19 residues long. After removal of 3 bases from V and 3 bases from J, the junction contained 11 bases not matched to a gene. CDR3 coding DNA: TGCGCCAGCAGCCATACGGTGGGACTAGCGGGAACAAGCTACAATGAGCAGTTCTTC. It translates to CASSHTVGLAGTSYNEQFF.

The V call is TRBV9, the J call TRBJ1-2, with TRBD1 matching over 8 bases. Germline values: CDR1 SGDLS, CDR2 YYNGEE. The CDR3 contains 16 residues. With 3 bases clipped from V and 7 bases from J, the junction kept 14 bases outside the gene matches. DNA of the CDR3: TGTGCCAGCAGCGCCACCGGACAGGGCGCTATTAGTGGCTACACCTTC. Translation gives CASSATGQGAISGYTF.

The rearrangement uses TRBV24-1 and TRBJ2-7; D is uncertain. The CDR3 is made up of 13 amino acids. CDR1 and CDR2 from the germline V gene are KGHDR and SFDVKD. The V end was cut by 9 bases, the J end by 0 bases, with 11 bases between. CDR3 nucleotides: TGTGCCACCGCCGCCGGGTACTCCTACGAGCAGTACTTC. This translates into CATAAGYSYEQYF.

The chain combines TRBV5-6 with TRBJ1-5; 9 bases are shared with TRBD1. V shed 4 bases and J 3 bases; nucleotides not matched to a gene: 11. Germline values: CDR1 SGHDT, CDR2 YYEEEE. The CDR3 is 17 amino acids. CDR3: CASSRWTGAYVNQPQHF. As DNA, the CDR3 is TGTGCCAGCAGCCGATGGACAGGGGCCTACGTCAATCAGCCCCAGCATTTT.

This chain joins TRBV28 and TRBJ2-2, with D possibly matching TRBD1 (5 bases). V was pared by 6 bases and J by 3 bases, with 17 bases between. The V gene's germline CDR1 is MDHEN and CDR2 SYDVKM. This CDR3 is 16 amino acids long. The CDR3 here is CASRVYQTGYTGELFF. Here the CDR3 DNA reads TGTGCCAGCAGAGTCTATCAAACAGGTTACACCGGGGAGCTGTTTTTT.

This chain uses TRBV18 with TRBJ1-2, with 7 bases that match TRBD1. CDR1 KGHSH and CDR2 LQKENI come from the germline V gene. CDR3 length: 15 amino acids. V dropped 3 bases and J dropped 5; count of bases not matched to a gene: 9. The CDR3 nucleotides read TGTGCCAGCTCACCCTCCGGGACAGCTTCTTATGGCTACACCTTC. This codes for CASSPSGTASYGYTF.

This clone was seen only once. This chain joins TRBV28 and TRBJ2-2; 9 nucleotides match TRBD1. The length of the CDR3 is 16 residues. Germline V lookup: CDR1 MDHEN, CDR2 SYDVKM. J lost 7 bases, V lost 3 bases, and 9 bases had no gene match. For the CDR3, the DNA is TGTGCCAGCAGTTTCCCCGGGACAGGGTCTGTCGGGGAGCTGTTTTTT. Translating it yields CASSFPGTGSVGELFF.

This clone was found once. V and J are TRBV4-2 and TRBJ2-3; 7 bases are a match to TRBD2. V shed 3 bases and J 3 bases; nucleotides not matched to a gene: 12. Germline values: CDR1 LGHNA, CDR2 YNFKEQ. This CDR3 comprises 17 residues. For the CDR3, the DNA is TGTGCCAGCAGCCAGACACCTCTAGCGGCGGGTACAGATACGCAGTATTTT. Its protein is CASSQTPLAAGTDTQYF.

CDR3 protein: CASSLDGPRETQYF. Here the CDR3 DNA reads TGTGCCAGCAGCTTAGACGGCCCGCGGGAGACCCAGTACTTC. The J gene is TRBJ2-5, the V gene TRBV7-3; no clear D gene. Germline V CDR1 and CDR2: SGHTA, FQGTGA. Trimming removed 2 bases at V and 5 bases at J, with 12 bases between. The CDR3 runs 14 residues.

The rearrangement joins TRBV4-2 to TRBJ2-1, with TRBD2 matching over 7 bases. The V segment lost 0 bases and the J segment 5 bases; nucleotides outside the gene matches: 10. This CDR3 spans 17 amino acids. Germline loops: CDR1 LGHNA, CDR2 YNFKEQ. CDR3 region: CASSQDPGERGNNEQFF. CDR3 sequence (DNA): TGTGCCAGCAGCCAAGATCCGGGCGAGCGGGGAAACAATGAGCAGTTCTTC.

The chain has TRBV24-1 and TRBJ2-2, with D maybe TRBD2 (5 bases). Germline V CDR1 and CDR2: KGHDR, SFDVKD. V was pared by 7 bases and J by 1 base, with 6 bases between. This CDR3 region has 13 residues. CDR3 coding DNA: TGTGCCACCAGGGCGGGGAACACCGGGGAGCTGTTTTTT. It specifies CATRAGNTGELFF.

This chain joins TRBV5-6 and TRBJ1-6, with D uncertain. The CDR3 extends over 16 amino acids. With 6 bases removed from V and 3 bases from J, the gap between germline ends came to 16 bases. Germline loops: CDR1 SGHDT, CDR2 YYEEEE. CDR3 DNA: TGTGCCAGCACGCTTCGCACCGACAACTATAATTCACCCCTCCACTTT. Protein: CASTLRTDNYNSPLHF.

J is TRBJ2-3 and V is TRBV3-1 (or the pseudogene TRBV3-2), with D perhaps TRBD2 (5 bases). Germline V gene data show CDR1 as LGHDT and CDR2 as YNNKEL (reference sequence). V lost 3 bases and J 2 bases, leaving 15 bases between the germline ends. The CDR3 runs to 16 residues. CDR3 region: CASSHLSGLYTDTQYF. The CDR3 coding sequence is TGTGCCAGCAGCCATCTAAGCGGACTTTACACAGATACGCAGTATTTT.

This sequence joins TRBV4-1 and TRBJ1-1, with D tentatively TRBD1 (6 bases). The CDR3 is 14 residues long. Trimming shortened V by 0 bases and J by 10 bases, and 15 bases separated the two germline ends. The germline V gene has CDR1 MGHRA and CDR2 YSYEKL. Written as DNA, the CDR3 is TGCGCCAGCAGCCAAGATCTGGGGGCCCGAGGAGCTTTCTTT. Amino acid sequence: CASSQDLGARGAFF.

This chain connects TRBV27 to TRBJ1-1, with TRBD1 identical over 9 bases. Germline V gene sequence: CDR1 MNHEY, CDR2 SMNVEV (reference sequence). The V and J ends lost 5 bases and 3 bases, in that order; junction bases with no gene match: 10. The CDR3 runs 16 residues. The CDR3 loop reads CASSTGTGRGDTEAFF. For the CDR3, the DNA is TGTGCCAGCAGTACCGGGACAGGGAGGGGGGACACTGAAGCTTTCTTT.

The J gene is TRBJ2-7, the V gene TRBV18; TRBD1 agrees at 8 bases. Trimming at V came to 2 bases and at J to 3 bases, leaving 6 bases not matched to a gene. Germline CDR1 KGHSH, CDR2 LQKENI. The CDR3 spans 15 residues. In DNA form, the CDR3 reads TGTGCCAGCTCACCAGAGGACAGGGTTGGCTACGAGCAGTACTTC. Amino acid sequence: CASSPEDRVGYEQYF.

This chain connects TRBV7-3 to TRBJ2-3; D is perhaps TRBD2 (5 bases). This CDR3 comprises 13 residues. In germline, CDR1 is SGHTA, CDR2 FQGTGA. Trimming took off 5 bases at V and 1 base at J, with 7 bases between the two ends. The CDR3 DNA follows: TGTGCCAGCAGCGCCGGGGGCACAGATACGCAGTATTTT. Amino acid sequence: CASSAGGTDTQYF.

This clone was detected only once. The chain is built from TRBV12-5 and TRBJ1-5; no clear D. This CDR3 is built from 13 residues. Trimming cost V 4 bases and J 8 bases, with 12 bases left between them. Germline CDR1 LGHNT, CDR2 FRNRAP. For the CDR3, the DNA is TGTGCTAGTGGTTCGGGTTGGGTGGAGCCCCAGCATTTT. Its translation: CASGSGWVEPQHF.

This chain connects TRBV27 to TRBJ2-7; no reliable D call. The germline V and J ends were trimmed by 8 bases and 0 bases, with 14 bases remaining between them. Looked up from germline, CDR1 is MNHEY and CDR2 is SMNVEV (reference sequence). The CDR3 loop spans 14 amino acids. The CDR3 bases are TGTGCCAGCGCGCAGGAACATAGCTCCTACGAGCAGTACTTC. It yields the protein CASAQEHSSYEQYF.

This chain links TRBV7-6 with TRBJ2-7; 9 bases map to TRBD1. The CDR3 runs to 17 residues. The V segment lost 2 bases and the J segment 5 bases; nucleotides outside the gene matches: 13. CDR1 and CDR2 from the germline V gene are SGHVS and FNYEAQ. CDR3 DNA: TGTGCCAGCAGCTTAAAGCGACAGGGGGGATCCTACAACGAGCAGTACTTC. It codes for CASSLKRQGGSYNEQYF. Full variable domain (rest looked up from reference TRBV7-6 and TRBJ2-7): GAGVSQSPRYKVTKRGQDVALRCDPISGHVSLYWYRQALGQGPEFLTYFNYEAQQDKSGLPNDRFSAERPEGSISTLTIQRTEQRDSAMYRCASSLKRQGGSYNEQYFGPGTRLTVT.

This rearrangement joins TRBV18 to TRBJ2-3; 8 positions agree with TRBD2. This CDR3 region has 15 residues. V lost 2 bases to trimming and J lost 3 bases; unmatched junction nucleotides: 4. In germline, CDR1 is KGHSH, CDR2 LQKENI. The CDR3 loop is CASSPSAGGTDTQYF. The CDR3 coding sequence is TGTGCCAGCTCACCATCCGCGGGGGGAACAGATACGCAGTATTTT.

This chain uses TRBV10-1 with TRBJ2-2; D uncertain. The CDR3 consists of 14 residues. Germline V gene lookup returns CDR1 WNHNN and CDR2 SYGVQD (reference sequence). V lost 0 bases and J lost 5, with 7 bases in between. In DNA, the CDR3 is TGCGCCAGCAGTGAGTCTGGTCGGACCGGGGAGCTGTTTTTT. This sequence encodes CASSESGRTGELFF.